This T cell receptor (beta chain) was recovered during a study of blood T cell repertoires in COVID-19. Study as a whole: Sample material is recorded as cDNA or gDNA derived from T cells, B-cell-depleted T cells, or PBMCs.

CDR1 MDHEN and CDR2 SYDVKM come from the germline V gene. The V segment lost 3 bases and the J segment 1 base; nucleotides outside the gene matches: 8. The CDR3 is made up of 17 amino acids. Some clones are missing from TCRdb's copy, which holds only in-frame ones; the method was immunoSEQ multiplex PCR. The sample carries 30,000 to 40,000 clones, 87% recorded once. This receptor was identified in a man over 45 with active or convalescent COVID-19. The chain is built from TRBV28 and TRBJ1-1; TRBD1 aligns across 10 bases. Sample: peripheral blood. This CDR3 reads CASSFIDRGQWNTEAFF. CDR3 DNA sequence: TGTGCCAGCAGTTTTATCGACAGGGGGCAATGGAACACTGAAGCTTTCTTT.